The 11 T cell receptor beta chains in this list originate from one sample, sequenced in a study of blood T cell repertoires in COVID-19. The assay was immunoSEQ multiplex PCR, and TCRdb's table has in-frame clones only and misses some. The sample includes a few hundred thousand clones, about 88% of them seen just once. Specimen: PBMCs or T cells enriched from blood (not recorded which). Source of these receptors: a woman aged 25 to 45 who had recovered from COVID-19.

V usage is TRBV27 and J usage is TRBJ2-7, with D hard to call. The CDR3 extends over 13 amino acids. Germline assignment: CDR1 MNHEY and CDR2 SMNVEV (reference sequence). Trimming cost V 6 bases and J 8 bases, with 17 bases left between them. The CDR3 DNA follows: TGTGCCAGCAGGCTCGACGGAGATCTTCAGCAGTACTTC. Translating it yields CASRLDGDLQQYF.

CDR3 nucleotides: TGTGCCAGCAGCTCCCCGCCTGAGGGAAACACCATATATTTT. Translation gives CASSSPPEGNTIYF. The chain couples TRBV11-2 to TRBJ1-3; D gene uncertain. V was cut by 4 bases and J by 4 bases, with 11 bases left in between. Germline CDR1 is SGHAT and CDR2 is FQNNGV. The CDR3 contains 14 residues.

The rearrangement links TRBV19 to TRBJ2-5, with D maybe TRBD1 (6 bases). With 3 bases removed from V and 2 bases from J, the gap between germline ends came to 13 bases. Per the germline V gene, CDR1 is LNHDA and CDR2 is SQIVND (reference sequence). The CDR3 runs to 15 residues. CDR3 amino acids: CASSIIAGAQETQYF. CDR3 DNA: TGTGCCAGTAGTATTATAGCAGGGGCTCAAGAGACCCAGTACTTC.

CDR3 bases: TGTGCCCATACCTCTAGCGGGGGCTCCGATACGCAGTATTTT. It specifies CAHTSSGGSDTQYF. This rearrangement joins TRBV30 to TRBJ2-3, with 10 positions matching TRBD2. The V gene's germline CDR1 is GTSNPN and CDR2 SVGIG (reference sequence). The V segment lost 8 bases and the J segment 6 bases; nucleotides outside the gene matches: 11. The CDR3 is 14 residues long.

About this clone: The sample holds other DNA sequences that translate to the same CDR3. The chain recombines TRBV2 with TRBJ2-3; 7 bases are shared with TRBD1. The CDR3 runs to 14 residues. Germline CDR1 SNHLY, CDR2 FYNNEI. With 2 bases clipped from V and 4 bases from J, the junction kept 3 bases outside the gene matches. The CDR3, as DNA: TGTGCCAGCAGTGAACGACAGGGTGCAGATACGCAGTATTTT. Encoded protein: CASSERQGADTQYF.

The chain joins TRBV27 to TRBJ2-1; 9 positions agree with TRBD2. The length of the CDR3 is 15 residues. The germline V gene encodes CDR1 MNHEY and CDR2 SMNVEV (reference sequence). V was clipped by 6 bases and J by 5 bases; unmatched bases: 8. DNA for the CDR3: TGTGCCAGCAGGATGGGGACTAGCACTAACAATGAGCAGTTCTTC. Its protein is CASRMGTSTNNEQFF.

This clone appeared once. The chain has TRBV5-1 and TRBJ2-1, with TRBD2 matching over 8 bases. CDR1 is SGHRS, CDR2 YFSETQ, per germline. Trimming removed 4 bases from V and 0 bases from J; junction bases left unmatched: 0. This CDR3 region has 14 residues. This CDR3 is CASSLAGSYNEQFF. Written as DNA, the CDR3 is TGCGCCAGCAGCCTAGCGGGCTCCTACAATGAGCAGTTCTTC.

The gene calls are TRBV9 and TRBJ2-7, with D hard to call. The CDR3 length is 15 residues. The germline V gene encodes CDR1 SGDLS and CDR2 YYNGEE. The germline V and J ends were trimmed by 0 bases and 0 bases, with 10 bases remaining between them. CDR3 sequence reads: CASSVDPVSSYEQYF. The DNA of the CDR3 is TGTGCCAGCAGCGTAGATCCAGTAAGCTCCTACGAGCAGTACTTC.

Written as DNA, the CDR3 is TGTGCCTGGAACCGGGACAGGTCCTACGAGCAGTACTTC. Translation: CAWNRDRSYEQYF. The chain employs TRBV30 and TRBJ2-7; 8 bases match TRBD1. The CDR3 is made up of 13 amino acids. CDR1 and CDR2 (germline): GTSNPN, SVGIG (reference sequence). The V and J ends lost 4 bases and 1 base, in that order; junction bases with no gene match: 3. The variable domain in full, completed from reference TRBV30 and TRBJ2-7, reads SQTIHQWPATLVQPVGSPLSLECTVEGTSNPNLYWYRQAAGRGLQLLFYSVGIGQISSEVPQNLSASRPQDRQFILSSKKLLLSDSGFYLCAWNRDRSYEQYFGPGTRLTVT.

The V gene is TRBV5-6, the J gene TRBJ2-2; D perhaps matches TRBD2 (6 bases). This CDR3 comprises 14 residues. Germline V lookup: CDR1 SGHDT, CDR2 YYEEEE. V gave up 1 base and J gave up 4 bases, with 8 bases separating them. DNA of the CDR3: TGTGCCAGCAGCTTGAGGGGAGGCACCGGGGAGCTGTTTTTT. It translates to CASSLRGGTGELFF. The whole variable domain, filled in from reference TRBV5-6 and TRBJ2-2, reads DAGVTQSPTHLIKTRGQQVTLRCSPKSGHDTVSWYQQALGQGPQFIFQYYEEEERQRGNFPDRFSGHQFPNYSSELNVNALLLGDSALYLCASSLRGGTGELFFGEGSRLTVL.

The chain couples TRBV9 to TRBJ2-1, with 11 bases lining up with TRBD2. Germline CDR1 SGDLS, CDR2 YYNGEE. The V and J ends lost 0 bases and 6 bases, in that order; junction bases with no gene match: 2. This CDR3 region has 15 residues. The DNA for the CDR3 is TGTGCCAGCAGCGTAGGTAGCGGGGGGGCCAATGAGCAGTTCTTC. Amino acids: CASSVGSGGANEQFF.